These 17 T cell receptor beta chains were all obtained from the same sample, sequenced in a study of T cell changes during pregnancy in multiple sclerosis. Method: immunoSEQ multiplex PCR; TCRdb's copy keeps in-frame clones and lacks some. The sample lists about 38,000 clones, roughly 89% seen once, with 6.1% in the top ten. The starting material was CD8+ T cells from peripheral blood mononuclear cells, obtained in the second trimester of pregnancy. The receptors come from a female donor with multiple sclerosis, enrolled in a pregnancy study.

The chain links TRBV5-1 to TRBJ1-3; 7 nucleotides match TRBD1. This CDR3 comprises 17 residues. Germline values: CDR1 SGHRS, CDR2 YFSETQ. Germline trimming cut 0 bases from V and 4 bases from J; bases unmatched to any gene: 10. The CDR3 here is CASSLGQTLGGGNTIYF. As DNA, the CDR3 is TGCGCCAGCAGCTTGGGACAAACCCTAGGGGGCGGAAACACCATATATTTT.

The chain recombines TRBV7-9 with TRBJ2-1; 9 bases map to TRBD2. The CDR3 has 17 residues. V lost 5 bases and J lost 0; bases outside the gene matches: 8. Germline V gene lookup returns CDR1 SEHNR and CDR2 FQNEAQ (reference sequence). The CDR3 nucleotides read TGTGCCAGCAGCCTTAGCGGGGGACCGTTCTCCTACAATGAGCAGTTCTTC. Translated, it gives CASSLSGGPFSYNEQFF. The full variable domain, with the rest looked up from reference TRBV7-9 and TRBJ2-1, is DTGVSQNPRHKITKRGQNVTFRCDPISEHNRLYWYRQTLGQGPEFLTYFQNEAQLEKSRLLSDRFSAERPKGSFSTLEIQRTEQGDSAMYLCASSLSGGPFSYNEQFFGPGTRLTVL.

The chain carries TRBV5-4 and TRBJ1-2; 7 nucleotides match TRBD1. CDR3 size: 16 residues. V lost 2 bases and J lost 8; bases outside the gene matches: 15. Germline loops: CDR1 SGHNT, CDR2 YYREEE (reference sequence). The CDR3 nucleotides read TGTGCCAGCAGCTTCCCCGACAGGGCTGCGGTTGGAGGCTACACCTTC. Residues: CASSFPDRAAVGGYTF. Full variable domain (remainder filled in from reference TRBV5-4 and TRBJ1-2): ETGVTQSPTHLIKTRGQQVTLRCSSQSGHNTVSWYQQALGQGPQFIFQYYREEENGRGNFPPRFSGLQFPNYSSELNVNALELDDSALYLCASSFPDRAAVGGYTFGSGTRLTVV.

The chain is built from TRBV19 and TRBJ1-1; 7 positions match TRBD1. With 3 bases clipped from V and 1 base from J, the junction kept 2 bases outside the gene matches. The CDR3 is made up of 14 amino acids. Germline V gene data show CDR1 as LNHDA and CDR2 as SQIVND (reference sequence). The CDR3 bases are TGTGCCAGTAGTATTCGGACAGGGAACACTGAAGCTTTCTTT. Amino acid sequence: CASSIRTGNTEAFF.

The chain has TRBV4-2 and TRBJ1-2; D is ambiguous. The germline V and J ends were trimmed by 4 bases and 6 bases, with 15 bases remaining between them. The CDR3 totals 14 residues. The V gene's germline CDR1 is LGHNA and CDR2 YNFKEQ. The CDR3, as DNA: TGTGCCAGCAGCCCCGAGACGGGAGCCCATGGCTACACCTTC. Its translation: CASSPETGAHGYTF.

The gene calls are TRBV5-1 and TRBJ2-7, with a possible D match to TRBD2 (7 bases). Germline V gives CDR1 SGHRS, CDR2 YFSETQ. This CDR3 has 17 amino acids. V was trimmed by 0 bases and J by 5 bases, leaving 21 bases between them. DNA for the CDR3: TGCGCCAGCAGCTTGGCAGGGCGGGGGCAGCCTCTGGACGAGCAGTACTTC. As protein: CASSLAGRGQPLDEQYF.

V and J are TRBV19 and TRBJ2-1; a possible D gene is TRBD2 (5 bases). This CDR3 is built from 10 residues. Germline V lookup: CDR1 LNHDA, CDR2 SQIVND (reference sequence). Trimming cost V 5 bases and J 10 bases, with 6 bases left between them. CDR3 nucleotides: TGTGCCAGTAGTGGCGGGGAGCAGTTCTTC. Translation gives CASSGGEQFF.

The V gene is TRBV21-1, the J gene TRBJ2-7; the table assigns TRBD2, which was not confirmed against the DNA. TRBV21-1 is reported as a pseudogene. This CDR3 is built from 14 residues. CDR3 nucleotide sequence: TGTGCCAGCAGCAAGGAGGGACTAATAGACGAGCAGTACTTC. It yields the protein CASSKEGLIDEQYF.

About this clone itself: The sample holds other DNA sequences that translate to the same CDR3. V usage is TRBV27 and J usage is TRBJ1-6; D not resolved. Germline CDR1 reads MNHEY; CDR2 reads SMNVEV (reference sequence). The CDR3 has 12 residues. V was clipped by 5 bases and J by 7 bases, with 6 bases between them. For the CDR3, the DNA is TGTGCCAGCAGTCCTATAAATTCACCCCTCCACTTT. This codes for CASSPINSPLHF.

The chain has TRBV4-1 and TRBJ2-7; 8 nucleotides match TRBD2. Unmatched junction bases numbered 8, after V lost 3 bases and J lost 4 bases. This CDR3 is built from 15 residues. Germline CDR1 MGHRA, CDR2 YSYEKL. In DNA form, the CDR3 reads TGCGCCAGCAGCCAGCCTGCGGGGGGCGGATACGAGCAGTACTTC. Amino acids: CASSQPAGGGYEQYF.

This clone has only one observation. This sequence joins TRBV9 and TRBJ1-2; D gene unclear. Germline values: CDR1 SGDLS, CDR2 YYNGEE. V was clipped by 0 bases and J by 8 bases, with 17 bases between them. This CDR3 has 15 amino acids. The CDR3 here is CASSVALREPEGYTF. In nucleotides, the CDR3 is TGTGCCAGCAGCGTAGCCCTAAGGGAGCCCGAGGGCTACACCTTC.

The chain joins TRBV5-1 to TRBJ1-1, with D unclear. Trimming shortened V by 0 bases and J by 3 bases, and 9 bases separated the two germline ends. Germline V gene lookup returns CDR1 SGHRS and CDR2 YFSETQ. This CDR3 has 14 amino acids. The CDR3 region has the DNA TGCGCCAGCAGCTTGGACCCGGGGTACACTGAAGCTTTCTTT. Its translation: CASSLDPGYTEAFF.

The V gene is TRBV7-9, the J gene TRBJ1-1; D not resolved. This CDR3 spans 16 amino acids. The V and J ends lost 5 bases and 3 bases respectively, with 19 bases between them. Germline CDR1 reads SEHNR; CDR2 reads FQNEAQ (reference sequence). The CDR3 sequence is CASSNATPIFDTEAFF. DNA for the CDR3: TGTGCCAGCAGCAACGCTACCCCGATTTTCGACACTGAAGCTTTCTTT.

The chain couples TRBV13 to TRBJ2-1, with D possibly TRBD1 on 5 matching bases. V was clipped by 5 bases and J by 4 bases, with 12 bases between them. This CDR3 comprises 14 residues. Germline V lookup: CDR1 PRHDT, CDR2 FYEKMQ (reference sequence). The CDR3 reads CASSPRRGYNEQFF. Here the CDR3 DNA reads TGTGCCAGCAGCCCGAGAAGGGGTTACAATGAGCAGTTCTTC.

This chain joins TRBV27 and TRBJ2-1, with D maybe TRBD2 (5 bases). The ends were cut back, 0 bases at V and 8 bases at J, with 14 bases in the middle. Germline V lookup: CDR1 MNHEY, CDR2 SMNVEV (reference sequence). This CDR3 has 15 residues. For the CDR3, the DNA is TGTGCCAGCAGTTTATCCTTCCCCTCCGGGGATGAGCAGTTCTTC. This sequence encodes CASSLSFPSGDEQFF.

This sequence joins TRBV18 and TRBJ2-5; TRBD1 agrees at 7 bases. CDR3 size: 14 residues. CDR1 is KGHSH, CDR2 LQKENI, per germline. J gave up 5 bases and V 6 bases, and 9 bases lay outside the gene matches. The CDR3 sequence: CASSVQGIRETQYF. CDR3 in DNA: TGTGCCAGCTCGGTACAGGGGATTAGGGAGACCCAGTACTTC. The full variable domain, its missing parts supplied by reference TRBV18 and TRBJ2-5, is NAGVMQNPRHLVRRRGQEARLRCSPMKGHSHVYWYRQLPEEGLKFMVYLQKENIIDESGMPKERFSAEFPKEGPSILRIQQVVRGDSAAYFCASSVQGIRETQYFGPGTRLLVL.

V is TRBV4-3 and J is TRBJ1-1, with 9 bases aligning to TRBD1. Trimming cost V 0 bases and J 5 bases; bases outside gene matches: 13. Per the germline V gene, CDR1 is LGHNA and CDR2 is YSLEER. This CDR3 contains 18 residues. The CDR3, as DNA: TGCGCCAGCAGCCAAGATCTTGGAGGGACAGGGAGGGGGACTGAAGCTTTCTTT. This codes for CASSQDLGGTGRGTEAFF.